One and the same sample provided the 22 T cell receptor beta chains below, sequenced in a study of blood T cell repertoires in COVID-19. Libraries were prepared by immunoSEQ multiplex PCR; TCRdb keeps only in-frame clonotypes and omits some of them. The data contain over 150,000 clones, roughly 80% of them singletons. Specimen: peripheral blood. All receptors derive from an older woman with acute or convalescent COVID-19.

This clone was seen only once. The chain combines TRBV18 with TRBJ1-4; no reliable D call. This CDR3 has 14 amino acids. The germline CDR1 and CDR2 sequences are KGHSH and LQKENI. The V end lost 2 bases, the J end lost 4 bases, and 8 bases lay between the germline ends. This CDR3 is CASSPGAGNEKLFF. CDR3 nucleotide sequence: TGTGCCAGCTCACCAGGCGCGGGTAATGAAAAACTGTTTTTT.

The chain employs TRBV5-1 and TRBJ2-1; 7 bases agree with TRBD2. The CDR3 loop spans 18 amino acids. The germline V gene has CDR1 SGHRS and CDR2 YFSETQ. V gave up 4 bases and J gave up 1 base; unmatched junction bases: 14. CDR3 DNA: TGCGCCAGCAGCCCCCCCCGCATAGGACTAGGATCCTACAATGAGCAGTTCTTC. It translates to CASSPPRIGLGSYNEQFF.

V is TRBV19 and J is TRBJ1-5; TRBD1 might be the D (6 bases). The CDR3 contains 15 residues. Between the trimmed V and J ends, which lost 5 bases and 0 bases, there was a span of 11 bases. In germline, CDR1 is LNHDA, CDR2 SQIVND (reference sequence). The CDR3 region is CASSPYRDSNQPQHF. The CDR3 coding sequence is TGTGCCAGTAGTCCTTACAGGGATAGCAATCAGCCCCAGCATTTT. The entire variable domain, with the rest obtained from reference TRBV19 and TRBJ1-5, is as follows: DGGITQSPKYLFRKEGQNVTLSCEQNLNHDAMYWYRQDPGQGLRLIYYSQIVNDFQKGDIAEGYSVSREKKESFPLTVTSAQKNPTAFYLCASSPYRDSNQPQHFGDGTRLSIL.

The V and J genes are TRBV27 and TRBJ2-3, with a weak D call TRBD2 (6 bases). This CDR3 is 15 amino acids long. The germline V gene has CDR1 MNHEY and CDR2 SMNVEV (reference sequence). V lost 4 bases to trimming and J lost 2 bases, with 13 bases between them. CDR3 coding DNA: TGTGCCAGCAGTTCCGGACGACTAGTCACAGATACGCAGTATTTT. Translated: CASSSGRLVTDTQYF.

This clone was found a few times. This chain connects TRBV13 to TRBJ1-6; D not certain. This CDR3 spans 12 amino acids. V lost 0 bases to trimming and J lost 10 bases, with 4 bases between them. Germline CDR1 PRHDT, CDR2 FYEKMQ (reference sequence). The CDR3 loop reads CASSLGLSPLHF. For the CDR3, the DNA is TGTGCCAGCAGCTTAGGCCTATCACCCCTCCACTTT.

V is TRBV4-1 and J is TRBJ2-5; tentative D call: TRBD2 (6 bases). Germline loops: CDR1 MGHRA, CDR2 YSYEKL. V shed 4 bases and J shed 5 bases, with 17 bases lying between them. CDR3 length equals 15 residues. The CDR3 bases are TGCGCCAGCAGCCCGGGCGGAGGGCAGAGGGAGACCCAGTACTTC. Translating it yields CASSPGGGQRETQYF.

This clone was observed a single time. The gene calls are TRBV27 and TRBJ1-6; no definite D call. The CDR3 runs 16 residues. V lost 3 bases and J 7 bases, leaving 16 bases between the germline ends. Germline V gives CDR1 MNHEY, CDR2 SMNVEV (reference sequence). Here the CDR3 reads CASSFDGSLGNSPLHF. The CDR3 coding sequence is TGTGCCAGCAGTTTCGACGGTTCCCTAGGCAATTCACCCCTCCACTTT.

The table lists this clone with a few counts. This chain links TRBV2 with TRBJ2-7; D not resolved. CDR1 and CDR2 from the germline V gene are SNHLY and FYNNEI. V was shortened by 10 bases and J by 1 base, with 11 bases between the two germline ends. The CDR3 has 12 residues. The chain's CDR3 is CATRESSYEQYF. The CDR3 nucleotides read TGTGCCACCCGAGAGTCTTCCTACGAGCAGTACTTC.

This chain links TRBV4-1 with TRBJ1-1, with TRBD1 matching 11 bases. The CDR3 is made up of 16 amino acids. Germline V gene sequence: CDR1 MGHRA, CDR2 YSYEKL. V was pared by 5 bases and J by 1 base, with 6 bases of the junction left unmatched. In DNA, the CDR3 is TGCGCCAGCAGCTTCCCGGGACAGGGGGAGAACACTGAAGCTTTCTTT. Protein: CASSFPGQGENTEAFF.

V is TRBV7-2 and J is TRBJ1-2, with D perhaps TRBD1 (5 bases). The CDR3 covers 15 residues. V dropped 8 bases and J dropped 4 bases, with 20 bases sitting between them. Germline V CDR1 and CDR2: SGHTA, FQGNSA. The CDR3 spells CASGSYLSTAYGYTF. DNA of the CDR3: TGTGCCAGCGGTTCTTACTTATCGACAGCCTATGGCTACACCTTC. Full variable domain (missing parts from reference TRBV7-2 and TRBJ1-2): GAGVSQSPSNKVTEKGKDVELRCDPISGHTALYWYRQSLGQGLEFLIYFQGNSAPDKSGLPSDRFSAERTGGSVSTLTIQRTQQEDSAVYLCASGSYLSTAYGYTFGSGTRLTVV.

This clone showed up just once. The chain is built from TRBV18 and TRBJ1-3; 7 positions match TRBD1. The CDR3 length is 15 residues. The germline gives CDR1 KGHSH, CDR2 LQKENI. V lost 4 bases and J lost 2; bases outside the gene matches: 5. The CDR3 DNA is TGTGCCAGCTCACAGGGGACAGAGGCTGGAAACACCATATATTTT. Its protein is CASSQGTEAGNTIYF.

V and J are TRBV30 and TRBJ1-4, with unresolved D. The germline V gene has CDR1 GTSNPN and CDR2 SVGIG (reference sequence). The CDR3 runs to 12 residues. Between the trimmed V and J ends, which lost 1 base and 11 bases, there was a span of 11 bases. CDR3 DNA sequence: TGTGCCTGGAGTGGGGTGGGCAGCAAACTGTTTTTT. This sequence encodes CAWSGVGSKLFF. The whole variable domain, remainder taken from reference TRBV30 and TRBJ1-4, is SQTIHQWPATLVQPVGSPLSLECTVEGTSNPNLYWYRQAAGRGLQLLFYSVGIGQISSEVPQNLSASRPQDRQFILSSKKLLLSDSGFYLCAWSGVGSKLFFGSGTQLSVL.

This sequence joins TRBV2 and TRBJ2-5; 13 bases agree with TRBD2. The germline CDR1 and CDR2 sequences are SNHLY and FYNNEI. The CDR3 has 17 amino acids. V shed 2 bases and J 1 base; nucleotides not matched to a gene: 4. The chain's CDR3 is CASSEPRLAGGQETQYF. CDR3 nucleotides: TGTGCCAGCAGTGAACCCAGACTAGCGGGGGGCCAAGAGACCCAGTACTTC.

This chain joins TRBV5-4 and TRBJ2-3; 9 bases are shared with TRBD2. V lost 4 bases and J lost 6; bases outside the gene matches: 6. From germline, CDR1 is SGHNT and CDR2 YYREEE (reference sequence). The CDR3 is 14 amino acids. CDR3 sequence (DNA): TGTGCCAGCAGCCCAGGACTAGCGAAGGATACGCAGTATTTT. Translation gives CASSPGLAKDTQYF.

This clone has more than one count but fewer than ten. The chain has TRBV9 and TRBJ2-2; D perhaps matches TRBD2 (6 bases). The V and J ends lost 4 bases and 0 bases respectively, with 10 bases between them. The germline CDR1 and CDR2 sequences are SGDLS and YYNGEE. This CDR3 comprises 15 residues. DNA for the CDR3: TGTGCCAGCAGCCCCGGGACTCCGAACACCGGGGAGCTGTTTTTT. Translated, it gives CASSPGTPNTGELFF.

V usage is TRBV19 and J usage is TRBJ1-3, with D perhaps matching TRBD1 (6 bases). The CDR3 spans 14 residues. V lost 7 bases and J lost 3, with 13 bases in between. The V gene's germline CDR1 is LNHDA and CDR2 SQIVND (reference sequence). Written as DNA, the CDR3 is TGTGCCAGTAATAGCGGGGGCCGTGGAAACACCATATATTTT. This codes for CASNSGGRGNTIYF.

The chain carries TRBV27 and TRBJ1-4; 7 nucleotides line up with TRBD1. The CDR3 consists of 15 residues. Losses at the gene ends were 2 bases for V and 10 bases for J; bases not matched to a gene: 10. The V gene's germline CDR1 is MNHEY and CDR2 SMNVEV (reference sequence). CDR3 amino acids: CASSLAAGGLGKLFF. CDR3 DNA: TGTGCCAGCAGTTTAGCCGCAGGGGGTCTAGGAAAACTGTTTTTT.

V is TRBV4-1 and J is TRBJ2-1; 7 nucleotides agree with TRBD2. J lost 6 bases, V lost 0 bases, and 5 bases had no gene match. Germline values: CDR1 MGHRA, CDR2 YSYEKL. The CDR3 covers 15 residues. The CDR3 is CASSQDTGGSNEQFF. In DNA form, the CDR3 reads TGCGCCAGCAGCCAAGATACGGGGGGAAGCAATGAGCAGTTCTTC.

This chain links TRBV6-7 with TRBJ1-5; D is unresolved. TRBV6-7 is designated an ORF whose function remains uncertain. Trimming took 0 bases from V and 0 from J, leaving 18 bases between them. This CDR3 is built from 19 residues. The CDR3, as DNA: TGTGCCAGCAGTTACTCGAATGCCTTGGGAGTTTTTAGCAATCAGCCCCAGCATTTT. This gives the protein CASSYSNALGVFSNQPQHF.

The chain combines TRBV15 with TRBJ1-1, with TRBD1 as a possible D gene (6 bases). The germline V and J ends were trimmed by 4 bases and 1 base, with 13 bases remaining between them. CDR1 LNHNV and CDR2 YYDKDF come from the germline V gene (reference sequence). This CDR3 comprises 15 residues. The CDR3 DNA is TGTGCCACCAGCATTGAACAGGGTTCGAACACTGAAGCTTTCTTT. It encodes CATSIEQGSNTEAFF.

The CDR3 reads CAIRQKNIQYF. CDR3 nucleotide sequence: TGCGCCATCCGACAGAAAAACATTCAGTACTTC. The chain carries TRBV10-1 and TRBJ2-4; TRBD1 is a possible D gene (5 bases). The CDR3 spans 11 residues. Germline CDR1 WNHNN, CDR2 SYGVQD (reference sequence). V was pared by 10 bases and J by 4 bases, with 8 bases between.

This clone has just a few counts. The chain carries TRBV7-2 and TRBJ1-5; the D gene is possibly TRBD1 (5 bases). Trimming pared 3 bases from V and 0 bases from J, leaving 15 bases between. This CDR3 has 17 residues. Germline loops: CDR1 SGHTA, CDR2 FQGNSA. The CDR3 loop is CASSLSTAPYSNQPQHF. The CDR3 DNA follows: TGTGCCAGCAGCTTGTCGACAGCTCCCTATAGCAATCAGCCCCAGCATTTT. The entire variable domain, with the rest obtained from reference TRBV7-2 and TRBJ1-5, is as follows: GAGVSQSPSNKVTEKGKDVELRCDPISGHTALYWYRQSLGQGLEFLIYFQGNSAPDKSGLPSDRFSAERTGGSVSTLTIQRTQQEDSAVYLCASSLSTAPYSNQPQHFGDGTRLSIL.